Listed below are T cell receptor beta chains from one sample, sequenced in a study of T cell responses to AZD1222 COVID-19 vaccine. Profiling relied on immunoSEQ multiplex PCR, and the TCRdb table lists in-frame clones only, not all of them. The sample yields about 170,000 clones, roughly nine tenths seen once. Sequenced here: peripheral blood, sampled 28 days after the second AZD1222 dose. The receptor set was obtained from an adult who received the AZD1222 COVID-19 vaccine. The CDR3 runs from the conserved cysteine through the conserved F or W. The order of the fields is clone size, J gene, D gene, V gene, CDR3 DNA, CDR3 protein. A D gene is named only where the DNA matches it firmly. Part of the rows lack a size; the others show once, few, many or a class for expanded clones.

once TRBJ1-2 - TRBV6-2/TRBV6-3 TGTGCCAGCAGCAGCGATCGACAGGTTACGAGCTATGGCTACACCTTC CASSSDRQVTSYGYTF
- TRBJ1-2 - TRBV5-1 TGCGCCAGCAGCGCCCGGGACACAACTAACTATGGCTACACCTTC CASSARDTTNYGYTF
- TRBJ1-2 TRBD1 TRBV6-5 TGTGCCAGCAGTTACTCCGTAACAGGGGGCGCCTATGGCTACACCTTC CASSYSVTGGAYGYTF
- TRBJ1-1 TRBD1 TRBV11-2 TGTGCCAGCAGCGCACGGACAGGGGTAAACACTGAAGCTTTCTTT CASSARTGVNTEAFF
- TRBJ2-5 - TRBV5-1 TGCGCCAGCAGCCAGGGAGTGCGGGGAGGACTCTATAAAGAGACCCAGTACTTC CASSQGVRGGLYKETQYF
- TRBJ1-1 - TRBV6-5 TGTGCCAGCAGTTACGGGGGAACGAACACTGAAGCTTTCTTT CASSYGGTNTEAFF
- TRBJ2-6 TRBD2 TRBV19 TGTGCCAGTAGTTCACTCCGGGACTATGACTCTGGGGCCAACGTCCTGACTTTC CASSSLRDYDSGANVLTF
- TRBJ2-3 - TRBV7-7 TGTGCCAGCAGCTTATCGGGGTATCCCACAGATACGCAGTATTTT CASSLSGYPTDTQYF
- TRBJ2-7 - TRBV14 TGTGCCAGCAGCCCGAGGGGACGGGTGCTCTACGAGCAGTACTTC CASSPRGRVLYEQYF
- TRBJ1-3 - TRBV14 TGTGCCAGCAGGGCCAGCTCTGGAAACACCATATATTTT CASRASSGNTIYF
few TRBJ2-1 TRBD1 TRBV5-6 TGTGCCAGCAGCTTGGTTGGACAGGGGGACAATGAGCAGTTCTTC CASSLVGQGDNEQFF
- TRBJ1-6 - TRBV4-3 TGCGCCAGCAGCCAAGACCGGGGGAACACCCTCCACTTT CASSQDRGNTLHF
- TRBJ2-6 - TRBV11-2 TGTGCCAGCAGCTTGGGGACCGATAACTCTGGGGCCAACGTCCTGACTTTC CASSLGTDNSGANVLTF
- TRBJ2-7 - TRBV6-2/TRBV6-3 TGTGCCAGCAGTTCCAGGGGATCCGGCTCCTACGAGCAGTACTTC CASSSRGSGSYEQYF
- TRBJ2-3 - TRBV4-1 TGCGCCAGCAGCCAAGAGGGTTCGGGATGGGTAGATACGCAGTATTTT CASSQEGSGWVDTQYF
- TRBJ2-3 - TRBV4-1 TGCGCCAGCAGCCAAGAATCCGCGCGGCTGGATACGCAGTATTTT CASSQESARLDTQYF
once TRBJ2-7 - TRBV12-3/TRBV12-4 TGTGCCAGCAGTTTAGTCGCTTCTTACGAGCAGTACTTC CASSLVASYEQYF
- TRBJ2-3 - TRBV3-1/TRBV3-2 TGTGCCAGCAGCCGGTGGCCTAGCGATCCCACAGATACGCAGTATTTT CASSRWPSDPTDTQYF
- TRBJ1-1 - TRBV27 TGTGCCAGCAGTTTAGACCGGTACTTGAACACTGAAGCTTTCTTT CASSLDRYLNTEAFF
- TRBJ1-1 TRBD1 TRBV19 TGTGCCAGTAGTATGGCAGGGGGGCGTGAAACTGAAGCTTTCTTT CASSMAGGRETEAFF
- TRBJ2-3 - TRBV11-3 TGTGCCAGCAGCTTAGGGTCGGCGGGGTATACAGATACGCAGTATTTT CASSLGSAGYTDTQYF
- TRBJ1-1 - TRBV5-8 TGTGCCAGCAGCCTGGTGGCAGGGAGCACTGAAGCTTTCTTT CASSLVAGSTEAFF
- TRBJ1-2 TRBD1 TRBV27 TGTGCCAGCAGTTACCAGGGACAGGGGCTCTCTAACTATGGCTACACCTTC CASSYQGQGLSNYGYTF
- TRBJ1-5 - TRBV30 TGTGCCTGGAGTGTAGCGTCTGGCGGAGCGGGGCCCCAGCATTTT CAWSVASGGAGPQHF
once TRBJ2-1 TRBD2 TRBV4-2 TGTGCCAGCAGCCAAGATTTAGCGGGGTACAATGAGCAGTTCTTC CASSQDLAGYNEQFF
- TRBJ1-4 - TRBV7-9 TGTGCCAGCACCAAAGGGGGGAATGAAAAACTGTTTTTT CASTKGGNEKLFF
- TRBJ1-5 - TRBV19 TGTGCCAGTAGTATAGACGGTCCCAATCAGCCCCAGCATTTT CASSIDGPNQPQHF
- TRBJ2-5 TRBD1 TRBV30 TGTGCCTGGAGGAAAGACAGGGGGTCGATAGAGACCCAGTACTTC CAWRKDRGSIETQYF
- TRBJ2-3 - TRBV5-6 TGTGCCAGCAGCTTGGGTCAAAAAGGAGATACGCAGTATTTT CASSLGQKGDTQYF
- TRBJ2-7 - TRBV19 TGTGCCAGTAGTATCAGGACCGACTACGAGCAGTACTTC CASSIRTDYEQYF
- TRBJ1-4 TRBD1 TRBV6-5 TGTGCCAGCAGTTCGACAGGGAAGGATGAAAAACTGTTTTTT CASSSTGKDEKLFF
- TRBJ2-7 - TRBV27 TGTGCCAGCAGGCGGAAGACCACCTACGAGCAGTACTTC CASRRKTTYEQYF
- TRBJ2-1 - TRBV27 TGTGCCAGCAGTTTAAGTGTCCTAAGCTCCTACAATGAGCAGTTCTTC CASSLSVLSSYNEQFF
once TRBJ1-3 - TRBV29-1 TGCAGCGTTGTTTGGGGTCCTGGAAACACCATATATTTT CSVVWGPGNTIYF
- TRBJ2-1 TRBD2 TRBV7-2 TGTGCCAGCAGCCCCCTTTGGGAGGGGCAGTTCTTC CASSPLWEGQFF
- TRBJ1-2 TRBD1 TRBV30 TGTGCCTGGACCTCCAGGGGGTATAACTATGGCTACACCTTC CAWTSRGYNYGYTF
- TRBJ1-1 - TRBV10-2 TGCGCCAGCAGTGCTGGGGGCACTGAAGCTTTCTTT CASSAGGTEAFF
once TRBJ1-2 TRBD1 TRBV10-3 TGTGCCATCACTGCAACCGGGACAGGACTTAACTATGGCTACACCTTC CAITATGTGLNYGYTF
- TRBJ1-2 - TRBV10-2 TGCGCCAGCAGTGAGTCGGGTATTATCTATGGCTACACCTTC CASSESGIIYGYTF
- TRBJ1-4 - TRBV7-8 TGTGCCAGCAGCCTAGCGGGATCTAATGAAAAACTGTTTTTT CASSLAGSNEKLFF
- TRBJ2-7 - TRBV18 TGTGCCAGCTCACCACCGCAGGACAAGAACGAGCAGTACTTC CASSPPQDKNEQYF
once TRBJ2-7 - TRBV7-8 TGTGCCAGCAGCTTGGGTTCATGGGGCGGCGAGCAGTACTTC CASSLGSWGGEQYF
- TRBJ2-7 TRBD1 TRBV9 TGTGCCAGCAGCGCGAGCGGATTCACCGGGACAGAAATTTTGTACTTC CASSASGFTGTEILYF
- TRBJ1-5 TRBD1 TRBV3-1/TRBV3-2 TGTGCCAGCAGCCAAGGAACAGGGGGCAAGCCCCAGCATTTT CASSQGTGGKPQHF
- TRBJ2-7 TRBD2 TRBV5-5 TGTGCCAGCAGCCCCCCGGGAGGGAATCTGGGCTACGAGCAGTACTTC CASSPPGGNLGYEQYF
- TRBJ2-7 - TRBV6-5 TGTGCCAGCACCCCGCAAGACGGGGACGAGCAGTACTTC CASTPQDGDEQYF
- TRBJ2-3 TRBD2 TRBV6-2/TRBV6-3 TGTGCCAGCAGTCTAGCGGGGACCGGGGATACGCAGTATTTT CASSLAGTGDTQYF
- TRBJ2-5 TRBD2 TRBV3-1/TRBV3-2 TGTGCCAGCAGCCCGGGACTAGGGGAGACCCAGTACTTC CASSPGLGETQYF
- TRBJ2-7 TRBD1 TRBV19 TGTGCCAGTACCCCGGACAGGGGGCGTCTCTACGAGCAGTACTTC CASTPDRGRLYEQYF
- TRBJ1-2 - TRBV7-2 TGTGCCAGCAGCTTAGATCTCCCCTTACGTGGCTACACCTTC CASSLDLPLRGYTF
- TRBJ1-5 - TRBV5-5 TGTGCCAGCAGCTTGGGCTCGGCGACCCTGGGGGGCAATCAGCCCCAGCATTTT CASSLGSATLGGNQPQHF
- TRBJ1-1 - TRBV9 TGTGCCAGCAGCGTAGCCACTGACTCCACTGAAGCTTTCTTT CASSVATDSTEAFF